This T cell receptor (beta chain) was captured in a study of type 1 regulatory T cells. Across the whole study: T-allo10 is an in vitro-generated, Tr1-enriched CD4 T cell product specific for alloantigen. Notes on the study in general: Type 1 regulatory T cells had a more restricted TCR repertoire than non-type 1 regulatory T cells.

One entry per CDR3 protein, called by TCRdb with MiXCR from the reads. The sample carries tens of thousands of distinct CDR3 sequences, about 50% recorded once. A word on this clonotype: Its antigen is unknown.

Per germline, CDR1 LNHDA and CDR2 SQIVND (reference sequence). The CDR3 runs to 14 residues. The J segment lost 3 bases and the V segment lost 7 bases, leaving 6 bases of the junction unmatched. The sequenced material came from cultured non-Tr1 T cells, either the whole culture or a sorted T cell fraction (not recorded which). This chain links TRBV19 with TRBJ2-5; 9 bases agree with TRBD2. This receptor was obtained from a human donor in good health. The CDR3 DNA follows: TGTGCCAGTAACGGCGGGGGGGCCGAAGAGACCCAGTACTTC. Its protein product is CASNGGGAEETQYF.